This TCR beta chain was identified during a study of OX40 agonist ivuxolimab in advanced cancers. Profiled with immunoSEQ multiplex PCR; TCRdb holds only in-frame clones, not every one. In the table there are approximately 61,000 clones, approximately 80% of which are singletons. Trimming took 5 bases from V and 7 from J; bases not matched to a gene: 5. Germline-derived CDR1 and CDR2 are SNHLY and FYNNEI. The CDR3 length is 15 residues. Overall study findings and caveats: Among T cells, CD8+ cells averaged more expanded clones than CD4+ cells.

On this clone itself: Its antigen is currently unknown.

The TCR was taken from an adult with an advanced solid tumor such as melanoma, head and neck, liver or kidney cancer. Sequenced material: CD4+ or CD8+ T cells sorted from blood, taken in a trial of the OX40 agonist ivuxolimab. V and J are TRBV2 and TRBJ2-1; 13 bases fit TRBD2. CDR3 in amino acids: CASSLGLAGLNEQFF. The CDR3 DNA is TGTGCCAGCAGTCTGGGACTAGCGGGATTGAATGAGCAGTTCTTC.